This TCR beta chain was sequenced during a study of T cells in Graves' hyperthyroidism and ophthalmopathy. CDR1 and CDR2 (germline): ENHRY, SYGVKD. V was cut by 1 base and J by 4 bases, with 21 bases left in between. The CDR3 covers 18 residues. This clonotype was picked up many times. TCR beta CDR3 regions were amplified from RNA transcripts. Using the HTBI primer set, a first-round RT-PCR was run on the TCR CDR3. TCRdb re-analysed the multiplex PCR reads in MiXCR, keeping a single row per CDR3 protein. The sample lists approximately 370,000 distinct CDR3 sequences; about 15% were seen once. The sample taken for sequencing was blood. The chain recombines TRBV10-3 with TRBJ2-3; D may be TRBD2 (6 bases). This sequence was found in a woman aged 30 to 39 with Graves' hyperthyroidism that later progressed to Graves' ophthalmopathy. Written as DNA, the CDR3 is TGTGCCATCAGTGAGTTGTGGCAGACTAGTGGGACCGCAGATACGCAGTATTTT. Its translation: CAISELWQTSGTADTQYF.